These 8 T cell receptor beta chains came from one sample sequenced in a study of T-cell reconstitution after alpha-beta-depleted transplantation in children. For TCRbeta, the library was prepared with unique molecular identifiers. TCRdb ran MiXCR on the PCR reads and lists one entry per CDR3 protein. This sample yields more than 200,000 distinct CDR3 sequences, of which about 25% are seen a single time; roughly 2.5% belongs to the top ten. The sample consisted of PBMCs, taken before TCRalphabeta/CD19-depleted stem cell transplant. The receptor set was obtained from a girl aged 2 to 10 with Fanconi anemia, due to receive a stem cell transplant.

The CDR3 DNA reads TGCAGTGCTAGAGATCCCCGGGTTGGAGAGACCCAGTACTTC. Its protein is CSARDPRVGETQYF. The chain carries TRBV20-1 and TRBJ2-5; D is ambiguous. Germline V gene data show CDR1 as DFQATT and CDR2 as SNEGSKA (reference sequence). The CDR3 totals 14 residues. V gave up 0 bases and J gave up 4 bases, with 12 bases separating them.

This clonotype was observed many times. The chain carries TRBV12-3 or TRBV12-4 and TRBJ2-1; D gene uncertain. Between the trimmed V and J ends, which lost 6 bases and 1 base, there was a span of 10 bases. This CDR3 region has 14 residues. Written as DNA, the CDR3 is TGTGCCAGCAGCGTTTTACCGTCCTACAATGAGCAGTTCTTC. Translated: CASSVLPSYNEQFF.

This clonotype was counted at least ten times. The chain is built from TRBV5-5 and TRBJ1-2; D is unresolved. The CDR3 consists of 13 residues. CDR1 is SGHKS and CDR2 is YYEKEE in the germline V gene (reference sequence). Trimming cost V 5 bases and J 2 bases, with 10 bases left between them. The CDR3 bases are TGTGCCAGCAGTGGCGAGTACAACTATGGCTACACCTTC. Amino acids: CASSGEYNYGYTF.

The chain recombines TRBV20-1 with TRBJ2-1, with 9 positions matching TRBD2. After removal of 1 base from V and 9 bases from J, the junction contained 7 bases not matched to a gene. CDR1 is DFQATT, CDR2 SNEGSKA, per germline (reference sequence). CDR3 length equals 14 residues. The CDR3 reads CSARALAGLGEQFF. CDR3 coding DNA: TGCAGTGCTAGAGCTCTAGCGGGGCTGGGTGAGCAGTTCTTC.

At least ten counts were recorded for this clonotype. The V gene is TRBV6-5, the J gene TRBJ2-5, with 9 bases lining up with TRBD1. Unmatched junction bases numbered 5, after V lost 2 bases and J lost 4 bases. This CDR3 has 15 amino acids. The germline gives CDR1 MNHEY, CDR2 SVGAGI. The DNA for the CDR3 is TGTGCCAGCAGTTACGGGGGACAGGGAGGAGAGACCCAGTACTTC. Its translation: CASSYGGQGGETQYF.

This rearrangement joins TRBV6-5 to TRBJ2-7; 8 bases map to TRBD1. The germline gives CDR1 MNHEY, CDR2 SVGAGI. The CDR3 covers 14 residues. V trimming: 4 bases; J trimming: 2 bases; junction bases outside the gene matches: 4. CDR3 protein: CASSLGTGTYEQYF. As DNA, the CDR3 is TGTGCCAGCAGTTTAGGGACAGGTACCTACGAGCAGTACTTC.

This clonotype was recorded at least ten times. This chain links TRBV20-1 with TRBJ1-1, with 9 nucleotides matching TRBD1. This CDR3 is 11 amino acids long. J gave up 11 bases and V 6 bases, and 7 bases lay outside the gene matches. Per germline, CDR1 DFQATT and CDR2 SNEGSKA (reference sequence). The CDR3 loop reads CSAGTGGFAFF. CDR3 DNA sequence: TGCAGTGCCGGCACAGGGGGCTTCGCTTTCTTT.

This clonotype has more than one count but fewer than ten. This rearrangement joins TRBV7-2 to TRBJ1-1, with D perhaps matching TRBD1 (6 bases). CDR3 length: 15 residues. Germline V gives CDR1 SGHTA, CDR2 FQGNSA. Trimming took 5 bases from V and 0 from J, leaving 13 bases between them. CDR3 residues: CASSARTVMNTEAFF. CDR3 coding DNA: TGTGCCAGCAGCGCCCGGACAGTCATGAACACTGAAGCTTTCTTT.